A single sample gave rise to the 7 T cell receptor beta chains below, sequenced in a study of shared clonotypes between healthy human individuals. The table came from immunoSEQ multiplex PCR; TCRdb's copy has only in-frame clones and leaves some out. The table has about 1,500,000 clones, roughly 96% seen once; the top ten hold 1.2%. The sequenced material came from naive CD4+ T cells sorted from blood. Subset given: CD45RA+ positively selected. The receptors were gathered from a man aged 30 to 39 in good health.

This chain uses TRBV4-3 with TRBJ2-2; D is ambiguous. Trimming took off 0 bases at V and 1 base at J, with 6 bases between the two ends. Germline CDR1 is LGHNA and CDR2 is YSLEER. The CDR3 contains 15 residues. The CDR3 is CASSQDTWNTGELFF. Written as DNA, the CDR3 is TGCGCCAGCAGCCAAGATACCTGGAACACCGGGGAGCTGTTTTTT.

The V gene is TRBV11-2, the J gene TRBJ2-7; 9 bases are a match to TRBD1. V was pared by 6 bases and J by 7 bases, with 4 bases of the junction left unmatched. CDR1 is SGHAT and CDR2 is FQNNGV in the germline V gene. This CDR3 contains 12 residues. For the CDR3, the DNA is TGTGCCAGCAGGCAGGACAGGGGAGAGCAGTACTTC. Protein product: CASRQDRGEQYF.

The rearrangement uses TRBV6-1 and TRBJ1-5; 11 nucleotides match TRBD1. Germline values: CDR1 MNHNS, CDR2 SASEGT. The V and J ends lost 6 bases and 12 bases, in that order; junction bases with no gene match: 4. This CDR3 comprises 12 residues. The CDR3 protein is CASSEDRGHQHF. Here the CDR3 DNA reads TGTGCCAGCAGCGAGGACAGGGGGCACCAGCATTTT.

V usage is TRBV27 and J usage is TRBJ1-2, with D tentatively TRBD1 (6 bases). V was trimmed by 6 bases and J by 11 bases, leaving 19 bases between them. CDR3 length: 13 amino acids. Germline loops: CDR1 MNHEY, CDR2 SMNVEV (reference sequence). CDR3 sequence (DNA): TGTGCCAGCAGGGCCCACCGAGGGGGTTGGTACACCTTC. Its translation: CASRAHRGGWYTF.

The gene calls are TRBV18 and TRBJ1-4; D is unresolved. This CDR3 is built from 14 residues. The germline V and J ends were trimmed by 0 bases and 8 bases, with 10 bases remaining between them. CDR1 is KGHSH, CDR2 LQKENI, per germline. The CDR3 here is CASSPPGELEKLFF. DNA for the CDR3: TGTGCCAGCTCACCACCTGGAGAGTTAGAAAAACTGTTTTTT.

The V gene is TRBV11-3, the J gene TRBJ2-1; D is possibly TRBD1 (7 bases). There are 15 residues in the CDR3. The V gene's germline CDR1 is SGHNT and CDR2 YENEEA. V lost 0 bases to trimming and J lost 7 bases, with 13 bases between them. Here the CDR3 DNA reads TGTGCCAGCAGCTTAGATCAGGGGGGTAGTAATGAGCAGTTCTTC. Translated, it gives CASSLDQGGSNEQFF.

This clone showed up just a few times. Distinct nucleotide sequences in the sample also encode this CDR3. The rearrangement links TRBV19 to TRBJ2-3; D remains ambiguous. Per the germline V gene, CDR1 is LNHDA and CDR2 is SQIVND (reference sequence). There are 12 residues in the CDR3. Trimming cost V 1 base and J 3 bases, with 2 bases left between them. CDR3 nucleotide sequence: TGTGCCAGTAGTATAGGGACAGATACGCAGTATTTT. Protein: CASSIGTDTQYF. Full variable domain (missing parts from reference TRBV19 and TRBJ2-3): DGGITQSPKYLFRKEGQNVTLSCEQNLNHDAMYWYRQDPGQGLRLIYYSQIVNDFQKGDIAEGYSVSREKKESFPLTVTSAQKNPTAFYLCASSIGTDTQYFGPGTRLTVL.